A single TCR beta chain is shown here with its context. Its antigen is not known. The data were taken from a study of T-cell memory formation after mild COVID-19. Whole-study results and caveats: The finding that pre-infection memory included some responding clones suggested that cross-reactive memory joined. Clones that shrank (day 15 to 85) were balanced CD4/CD8, whereas later expanders leaned CD4+. Researchers could not confirm that second-wave clones peaking on day 37 targeted SARS-CoV-2.

5'RACE with constant-segment primers yielded barcoded, UMI-tagged TCR alpha and TCR beta cDNA libraries. TCRdb recomputed calls from the 5' RACE reads with MiXCR, one row per CDR3 protein. The table records 350,000 to 400,000 distinct CDR3 sequences, about 15% of them present only once. Germline V gene data show CDR1 as SGHTA and CDR2 as FQGNSA. The J segment lost 2 bases and the V segment lost 5 bases, leaving 6 bases of the junction unmatched. The CDR3 loop spans 15 amino acids. The chain combines TRBV7-2 with TRBJ2-1; the match to TRBD1 covers 7 bases. Input material: PBMCs or a T cell subset sorted from them (not recorded which). This sequence was found in a man aged 18 to 29 who had mild COVID-19 (a few samples of this study predate the infection). Cell type and time point are not known. The CDR3: CASSAQGTAYNEQFF. The CDR3 nucleotides are TGTGCCAGCAGCGCGCAGGGGACAGCCTACAATGAGCAGTTCTTC.